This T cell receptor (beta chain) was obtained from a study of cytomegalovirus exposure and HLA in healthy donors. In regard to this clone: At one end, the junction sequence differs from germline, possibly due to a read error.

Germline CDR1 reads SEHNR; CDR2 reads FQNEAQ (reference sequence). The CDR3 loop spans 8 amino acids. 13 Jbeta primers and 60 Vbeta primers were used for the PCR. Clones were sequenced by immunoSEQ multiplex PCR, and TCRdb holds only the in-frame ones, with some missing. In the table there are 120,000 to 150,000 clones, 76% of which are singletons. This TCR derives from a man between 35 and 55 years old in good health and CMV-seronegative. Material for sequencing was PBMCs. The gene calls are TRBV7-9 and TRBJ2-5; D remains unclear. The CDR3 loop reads CASSSLHF. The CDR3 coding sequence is TGTGCCAGCAGCTCCCTCCACTTC.